The clone carrying this T cell receptor beta chain was detected ten times or more. Its antigen is not identified. This sample is part of a study of Graves' ophthalmopathy and Graves' hyperthyroidism. Study-wide findings and caveats: Most thyroid clonotypes expanded beyond 0.001 frequency were also found in blood.

Investigators amplified TCR beta CDR3 regions from RNA transcripts. RT-PCR with HTBI primers came first, then second-round multiplex PCR. TCRdb itself ran the multiplex PCR reads through MiXCR, one entry per CDR3 protein. Among 680,000 or so distinct CDR3 sequences, approximately 21% were seen once, and the ten largest hold about 6.6%. The V end was cut by 5 bases, the J end by 2 bases, with 12 bases between. This CDR3 has 14 amino acids. The chain carries TRBV12-3 or TRBV12-4 and TRBJ1-1; possibly TRBD1 for D (6 bases). The clonotype originates from a woman aged 18-35 years with stable Graves' hyperthyroidism. Some clones in this sample may be carry-over from other donors' samples. Sequenced: peripheral blood. The CDR3 spells CASSRGGTNTEAFF. CDR3 nucleotide sequence: TGTGCCAGCAGTAGGGGGGGAACAAACACTGAAGCTTTCTTT.